These T cell receptor beta chains were read from a single sample in a study of shared clonotypes between healthy human individuals. This table comes from immunoSEQ multiplex PCR, and its TCRdb copy is limited to in-frame clones, with some not included. The sample yields roughly 2.1 million clones, approximately 94% seen once. The sample consisted of naive CD8+ T cells from PBMCs. These TCRs come from a man younger than 35 in good health. Some clones in this sample may be carry-over from other donors' samples. The CDR3 runs from the conserved cysteine through the conserved F or W. A D gene is named only where the DNA matches it firmly. Only some rows state a clone size, as once, few, many or a class for expanded clones.

D gene	J gene	V gene	CDR3 length	clone size	CDR3 DNA	CDR3 protein
TRBD2	TRBJ2-1	TRBV30	17	-	TGTGCCTGGAGTGTAGCTAGCGGGATACGGGGGGCGAATGAGCAGTTCTTC	CAWSVASGIRGANEQFF
-	TRBJ2-7	TRBV19	15	-	TGTGCCAGTAGTATGGCCTTTACAGGTTCCTACGAGCAGTACTTC	CASSMAFTGSYEQYF
-	TRBJ1-2	TRBV27	15	-	TGTGCCAGCAGTTGGGCGAGGGGAGCTGCCCTTGGCTACACCTTC	CASSWARGAALGYTF
-	TRBJ2-5	TRBV7-9	13	-	TGTGCCAGCAGCTTCGGGCGACAAGAGACCCAGTACTTC	CASSFGRQETQYF
-	TRBJ1-1	TRBV19	11	few	TGTGCCGCCCTGACAGGAAGTGAAGCTTTCTTT	CAALTGSEAFF
-	TRBJ1-2	TRBV28	14	-	TGTGCCAGCACCGACGGTAGGGCGTACTATGGCTACACCTTC	CASTDGRAYYGYTF
-	TRBJ2-1	TRBV18	21	once	TGTGCCAGCTCACCACAAAAAGTCACAGGGTGGTTAAAAAGCCCCGCGGGTGAGCAGTTCTTC	CASSPQKVTGWLKSPAGEQFF
TRBD2	TRBJ2-7	TRBV25-1	18	-	TGTGCCAGCAGTGAATGGGGGCCTAGCGGGAGGTCCGAACCCGAGCAGTACTTC	CASSEWGPSGRSEPEQYF
TRBD2	TRBJ2-7	TRBV9	15	-	TGTGCCAGCAGGGACACCGGGACTAGCGGTTACGAGCAGTACTTC	CASRDTGTSGYEQYF
TRBD1	TRBJ1-1	TRBV27	14	-	TGTGCCAGCACACCGACAGGGGGCGATGGTGAAGCTTTCTTT	CASTPTGGDGEAFF
TRBD2	TRBJ2-1	TRBV4-1	16	-	TGCGCCAGCAGCCAGCTAGCGGGAACATCCTACAATGAGCAGTTCTTC	CASSQLAGTSYNEQFF